This TCR beta chain was recorded in a study of cytomegalovirus exposure and HLA in healthy donors (dated by TCRdb to 2017 to 2019). Regarding the study in general: An earlier analysis of several hundred of the donors reported approximately 290 Gb of sequence data and roughly 100 million unique TCR beta sequences from around 200 million T cells. Donor age, sex, ethnicity and CMV serostatus were compiled alongside the repertoire data. HLA typing included class I and class II loci at four-digit resolution. The genetic ancestry cluster associated with self-reported Caucasian donors included 81% of the roughly 380 genotyped donors. The T cell repertoires of 700 or so subjects were profiled by immunosequencing and related to cytomegalovirus serostatus. In an earlier analysis of a few hundred of the donors, high-throughput TCR beta sequencing was used to judge whether each TCR beta V gene segment behaved as functional or pseudogenic. About 320 gigabases of sequencing data and approximately 85 million unique TCR sequences were included in an early release covering over 600 HLA-typed donors. Across roughly 420 genotyped donors of the cohort, an average of approximately 240,000 unique TCR beta nucleotide sequences per donor were sequenced, and approximately 19% of those sequences were non-productive. In the later analysis, no new phenotypic data were used to find candidate immune exposures; instead, reliance was placed on TCR beta sequences and their occurrence across donors. Roughly 5 DR-DQ haplotypes were handled as single units for association and clustering, since linkage in the cohort was strong. All discovery cohort repertoires had been generated on a single sequencing platform. The study aimed to test whether signatures of past pathogen exposure could be identified by cataloging public T cell receptors. A later analysis re-examined previously published TCR beta repertoires from hundreds of donors and added high-resolution HLA genotyping to investigate patterns of TCR occurrence. In a later genetic analysis, genome-wide SNP genotypes for about 55% of the roughly 700 donors were used, and that subset was treated as a discovery cohort. Typing coverage varied by locus: 629-630 donors for A, B, C, DRB1 and DQB1; about 520 for DQA1; approximately 610 for DPA1; 400 to 480 for DPB1. Besides the first cohort of under 700 subjects, a separate validation cohort made up of roughly 130 different subjects was used. To predict cytomegalovirus infection status, the study combined high-throughput TCR immunosequencing, statistical association of individual TCRs with disease status, and machine learning. The paper's findings and limits, for the study overall: A later analysis found that HLA-associated TCR beta chains were more clonally expanded and had lower generation probabilities than equally common non-associated chains. According to the authors, the approach could potentially be generalized to other disease states and immunological phenotypes. In a later genetic analysis, fewer N-insertions in productive TCRs were reported among donors in an Asian-associated ancestry cluster than the roughly 640-donor mean. A total of 150 or so TCR beta chains were listed by the study as associated with cytomegalovirus. Because HLA typing was missing for some donors at each locus, association tests included only the typed subset. Linkage disequilibrium might explain the correlated functional status among segregating V segments, but an unknown experimental factor could not be ruled out. According to a later analysis, most CMV-associated TCR beta chains appeared to be HLA-restricted, and the HLA associations seemed to be driven largely by CMV exposure. In vitro tests confirmed that a few of the cytomegalovirus-associated TCR beta chains recognize cytomegalovirus antigens. At a false discovery rate of 0.05, a later analysis linked 16,951 TCR beta sequences to specific HLA alleles. A further reported finding was that TCR beta sequences accurately predicted the HLA-A and HLA-B alleles for most subjects in the first cohort. In an earlier analysis of some 540 of the donors, most TCR beta V segments appeared in productive rearrangements about 87% or about 30% of the time, broadly matching IMGT annotations. Across donors, most TCR sequences were observed very rarely, whereas some public TCRs were present in many individuals. According to a later analysis, parvovirus B19, influenza, CMV and Epstein-Barr virus appeared linked to several top co-occurrence clusters. In this cohort, only TCR beta chains were sequenced, and detectable features were limited by the absence of alpha or paired-chain data. In a later analysis, TCR association rates were found to vary across HLA loci, with the most associated TCRs seen for DRB1 alleles and the fewest for HLA-C alleles. A cluster of highly shared sequence variants was judged likely to be a technical artifact of the sequencing pipeline. In a later genetic analysis, a missense DCLRE1C variant was associated with V-gene and J-gene trimming of TCR beta chains, and the association was replicated in an independent cohort. Because counts were too low, about 15 rarely observed V segments, including chromosome 9 orphons, were left out of the earlier analysis of some 640 of the donors. In both the original and validation cohorts, the classifier was reported to diagnose cytomegalovirus status with high specificity and sensitivity. Roughly uniform sequencing depth across donors was assumed in presence/absence analyses, although this assumption may not hold. The 87-base-pair reads could not distinguish some IMGT-functional V segments, including TRBV6-2 and TRBV6-3, so those segments were excluded. Immune exposure information for the cohort was limited to CMV serostatus. Assigning TCR associations to individual alleles was difficult when HLA alleles, especially DR and DQ, strongly co-occurred.

The cohort consisted of hundreds of healthy bone marrow donors. At the time of sampling, all cohort members were nominally healthy, though unrecorded immune exposures were likely present. The donor tested CMV seropositive, placing the donor among the roughly 270 seropositive members of the cohort. Each donor provided a peripheral blood sample, and peripheral blood mononuclear cells were used for TCR beta sequencing. Genomic DNA extraction from the blood cell samples was performed with the Qiagen DNeasy Blood Extraction Kit. The receptor library was made with the immunoSEQ multiplex PCR assay. A mixture of 60 forward primers for TCR Vbeta segments and 13 reverse primers for TCR Jbeta segments was used in the multiplex PCR. Amplification of the CDR3 region of rearranged TCR beta genes was performed with a multiplex PCR assay on genomic DNA. On the Illumina HiSeq System, the amplified TCR beta libraries were sequenced as 87-base-pair reads. The authors' pipeline ran thus. Across the 500 to 700 repertoires, a later analysis counted 60 million to 90 million unique TCR beta chains, 9.5 million to 12 million of which were shared by at least two donors. Raw reads were error-corrected and collapsed into unique sequences by a nearest-neighbor algorithm in which closely related sequences were merged to remove PCR and sequencing errors. V, D and J gene segments were assigned by aligning CDR3 sequences to IMGT reference sequences. For a sequence to be retained, at least a six-nucleotide match to both a V gene segment and a J gene segment was required. Rearrangements were called productive when the CDR3 lacked stop codons and stayed in frame with V and J; all others were non-productive. CDR3 was defined by IMGT convention, running from the second conserved V-encoded cysteine to the conserved J-encoded phenylalanine. The earlier analysis of some 550 of the donors excluded any sequence lacking an unambiguous match to a single V gene segment. In an earlier analysis of approximately 590 of the donors, V segments were called functional above 56.7% productive rearrangements and were called segregating when the between-donor standard deviation exceeded 5%. A statistical classification framework was built for diagnosing cytomegalovirus status from the catalog of TCR beta chain sequences. In a later analysis, TCR nucleotide sequences were compared against IMGT/GENE-DB human TR gene sequences so that V and J genes could be assigned. In a later analysis, CDR3 sequences and most-parsimonious VDJ recombination scenarios were assigned using the TCRdist pipeline. In a later analysis, each TCR beta chain was defined by its CDR3 amino acid sequence together with its V-gene family, and reads lacking a unique V-gene family were excluded. To address suspected cross-contamination and a sequencing artifact, a later analysis removed approximately 590 highly shared, low-generation-probability nucleotide sequences. In a later analysis, a clonal expansion index for each public chain was calculated from normalized within-repertoire ranks of inferred template counts. A later analysis computed generation probabilities with a VDJ recombination model fitted to out-of-frame rearrangements, and checked the results against IGoR. In a later analysis, TCR-TCR, TCR-HLA and TCR-CMV co-occurrence was scored with hypergeometric tests, and a repertoire-size bias correction was applied to TCR pairs. A later analysis estimated false discovery rates by permuting HLA or CMV assignments 20 times. In a later analysis, co-occurring TCRs were grouped with DBSCAN, and TCRdist sequence similarity was added when clustering was performed within HLA-allele-positive subsets. For co-occurrence clustering, repertoires with fewer than 30,000 or more than 120,000 public chains were excluded, along with a handful of repertoires with anomalous nucleotide sharing. TCRdb retrieved this table from immuneACCESS and kept in-frame rearrangements only. Not all clones are present; in checked studies, unresolved V genes account for under half, and no reason is known for the remainder. V and J calls and clone size are those listed in that table; D and trimming were worked out from the DNA. The table held for this sample gives 150,000 to 200,000 clones. The ten largest clones capture about 0.8% of the sample.

For this clone: The antigen this receptor binds is unknown.

CDR1 and CDR2 are drawn from the germline V gene: SGHDT, YYEEEE. Measured from the cysteine to the phenylalanine, the CDR3 is 15 residues long. Of all the DNA, just the CDR3 is kept, 45 bases in frame from base 1. V is reduced by 4 bases and J by 3 bases, leaving a spacing of 13 bases between them. The chain employs TRBV5-6 and TRBJ2-2, and possibly TRBD2, on 5 matching bases. The TCR originated in a woman aged 18-29 years in good health and CMV-seropositive. Source material: PBMCs. The DNA is as follows: TGTGCCAGCAGCCCCTCTAGAGGGTACACCGGGGAGCTGTTTTTT. The resulting protein is CASSPSRGYTGELFF.